The source of this T cell receptor beta chain is a study of shared clonotypes between healthy human individuals. Over several immunoSEQ plates, each subset's genomic DNA was distributed in even portions. The authors loaded roughly 200 ng DNA, 30,000 to 35,000 T cell genomes, into sorted-subset replicate PCRs. This table comes from immunoSEQ multiplex PCR, and its TCRdb copy is limited to in-frame clones, with some not included. The sample yields around 1.4 million clones, 98% to 99% seen once. The CDR3 runs to 14 residues. CDR1 and CDR2 (germline): MDHEN, SYDVKM. V was pared by 6 bases and J by 2 bases, with 5 bases of the junction left unmatched.

The V call is TRBV28, the J call TRBJ2-7; TRBD1 matches at 9 bases. Material: naive CD4+ T cells sorted from blood. The subset denotes: CD45RA+ positively selected. The receptor was derived from a man between 25 and 39 years old in good health. The DNA of the CDR3 is TGTGCCAGCAGAGGGACAGGGAGGCCCTACGAGCAGTACTTC. Its protein is CASRGTGRPYEQYF.